This T cell receptor (beta chain) was sequenced in a study of PD-L1 blockade in urothelial cancer. Turning to the study itself: Patients had been given 0 to 3 earlier chemotherapy regimens. Study-level results: Durable benefit was linked to greater 3-week expansion of tumor-associated blood clones.

A note on this clone: Its antigen is currently unknown. At one end the junction does not follow the germline gene, possibly because of a read error.

The CDR3 totals 13 residues. CDR1 is SSHAT, CDR2 FNYEAQ, per germline (reference sequence). Produced via immunoSEQ multiplex PCR; TCRdb's table is partial and in-frame only. Of some 39,000 clones detected, roughly 81% appear once; the ten largest clones hold roughly 2.5%. Time point described: peripheral blood 6 weeks after treatment start. The cohort comprised individuals with locally advanced or metastatic urothelial carcinoma. The TCR sequence derives from a man in his 70s with urothelial cancer. The input for sequencing was PBMCs, taken around atezolizumab (anti-PD-L1) treatment. V is TRBV7-7 and J is TRBJ2-5; D unresolved. CDR3 sequence reads: CASSQEVRETQYF. CDR3 coding DNA: TGTGCTAGCAGTCAAGAGGTTCGGGAGACCCAGTACTTC.